This TCR beta chain is from a study of cytomegalovirus exposure and HLA in healthy donors. This CDR3 is built from 17 residues. Per germline, CDR1 SGHRS and CDR2 YFSETQ. Trimming removed 2 bases from V and 3 bases from J, with 21 bases in between. In the PCR, 60 Vbeta and 13 Jbeta primers were used. Here immunoSEQ multiplex PCR was the method, and the copy in TCRdb shows in-frame clones only, minus some. The sample lists roughly 190,000 clones, around 75% seen once, with about 3% in the top ten. The V and J genes are TRBV5-1 and TRBJ2-7; a weak D match, TRBD2 (5 bases). This TCR was sampled from a female donor in good health and CMV-seronegative. Material: PBMCs. CDR3 residues: CASSFAGSAETNYEQYF. The CDR3 DNA follows: TGCGCCAGCAGCTTCGCGGGTAGCGCTGAAACAAACTACGAGCAGTACTTC.